This T cell receptor beta chain comes out of a study of cytomegalovirus exposure and HLA in healthy donors (TCRdb year 2017). The study in broad terms: According to an earlier analysis of a few hundred of the donors, about 179 million T cells yielded 95 million to 140 million unique TCR beta sequences and approximately 280 Gb of sequence data. The study profiled the T cell repertoires of under 700 subjects by immunosequencing and related them to cytomegalovirus serostatus. The aim of the study was to test whether cataloging public T cell receptors could identify signatures of past pathogen exposure. Typing coverage differed by locus: A, B, C, DRB1 and DQB1 were typed in roughly 620-630 donors, DQA1 in about 500, DPA1 in over 600, and DPB1 in around 440. Donor age, sex, ethnicity and CMV serostatus were collected together with the repertoire data. All discovery cohort repertoires had been generated using a single sequencing platform. The study combined high-throughput TCR immunosequencing, statistical association of individual TCRs with disease status, and machine learning to predict cytomegalovirus infection status. Along with the approximately 700-subject first cohort, a separate validation cohort of 120 different subjects was used. HLA typing covered class I and class II loci at four-digit resolution. Across under 500 genotyped donors of the cohort, an average of about 240,000 unique TCR beta nucleotide sequences per donor were sequenced, and about a sixth of those sequences were non-productive. A later genetic analysis used genome-wide SNP genotypes for about three fifths of the 666 donors, treating that subset as a discovery cohort. A later analysis re-examined previously published TCR beta repertoires from roughly 650 donors and added high-resolution HLA genotyping to investigate patterns of TCR occurrence. An early release covering roughly 640 HLA-typed donors comprised about 320 gigabases of sequencing data and roughly 86 million unique TCR sequences. Rather than using new phenotypic data, the later analysis identified candidate immune exposures from TCR beta sequences and from how often those sequences occurred across donors. Of the 300 to 450 genotyped donors, 81% were placed in the genetic ancestry cluster associated with self-reported Caucasian donors. In an earlier analysis of 587 of the donors, high-throughput TCR beta sequencing was used to judge whether each TCR beta V gene segment behaved as functional or pseudogenic. Because of strong linkage in the cohort, five DR-DQ haplotypes were treated as single units for association and clustering. Broad study findings and their caveats: CMV serostatus was the only immune exposure information available for the cohort. Cytomegalovirus status was reported to be diagnosed by the classifier with high specificity and sensitivity in both the original and validation cohorts. Roughly 17 rarely observed V segments, including chromosome 9 orphons, were excluded from the earlier analysis of 550 to 700 of the donors because counts were too low. Because the 87-base-pair reads could not distinguish some IMGT-functional V segments, including TRBV6-2 and TRBV6-3, those segments were excluded. Three of the identified cytomegalovirus-associated TCR beta chains were confirmed in vitro to be specific for cytomegalovirus antigens. In a later analysis, several top co-occurrence clusters were reported to appear linked to parvovirus B19, influenza, CMV and Epstein-Barr virus. In a later analysis, HLA-associated TCR beta chains showed more clonal expansion and lower generation probabilities than non-associated chains that were equally common. In a later genetic analysis, a missense DCLRE1C variant was associated with V-gene and J-gene trimming of TCR beta chains, and the association was replicated in an independent cohort. HLA typing was unavailable for some donors at each locus, so association tests used only the typed subset. This cohort had only TCR beta chains sequenced, and the lack of alpha or paired-chain data limited which features could be detected. A later analysis associated 15,000 to 20,000 TCR beta sequences with specific HLA alleles at a false discovery rate of 0.05. Most TCR sequences were seen in very few donors, while some public TCRs were found in many individuals. Broadly in line with IMGT annotations, most TCR beta V segments showed up in productive rearrangements about 90% or about 30% of the time in an earlier analysis of some 590 of the donors. According to a later genetic analysis, donors in an Asian-associated ancestry cluster had fewer N-insertions in productive TCRs than the approximately 650-donor mean. A further reported finding was that TCR beta sequences accurately predicted the HLA-A and HLA-B alleles for most subjects in the first cohort. According to the authors, the approach could potentially be generalized to other disease states and immunological phenotypes. In a later analysis, most CMV-associated TCR beta chains were found to appear HLA-restricted, with HLA associations seemingly driven largely by CMV exposure. Strong co-occurrence of HLA alleles, especially DR and DQ, made assigning TCR associations to individual alleles difficult. A cluster of highly shared sequence variants was judged likely to be a technical artifact of the sequencing pipeline. A later analysis found that TCR association rates varied across HLA loci, with DRB1 alleles showing the most associated TCRs and HLA-C alleles the fewest. Linkage disequilibrium might explain the correlated functional status among segregating V segments, but an unknown experimental factor could not be excluded. Sequencing depth was assumed to be roughly uniform across donors in the presence/absence analyses, though that assumption may not hold. A total of 150 to 200 TCR beta chains were listed by the study as associated with cytomegalovirus.

The cohort was made up of approximately 670 healthy bone marrow donors. At the time of sampling, all cohort members were nominally healthy, though unrecorded immune exposures were likely present. The donor was CMV seronegative and was included in the group of about 350 seronegative cohort members. A peripheral blood sample was provided by each donor, and peripheral blood mononuclear cells were used for TCR beta sequencing. The Qiagen DNeasy Blood Extraction Kit was used to extract genomic DNA from the blood cell samples. Of note for this clone: Its antigen remains unidentified. The record has no base qualities; no much larger clone is one base away.

The method behind the library was the immunoSEQ multiplex PCR assay. For the multiplex PCR, a mixture combining 60 forward primers for TCR Vbeta segments and 13 reverse primers for TCR Jbeta segments was used. Amplification of the CDR3 region of rearranged TCR beta genes was performed with a multiplex PCR assay on genomic DNA. Amplified TCR beta libraries were sequenced as 87-base-pair reads on the Illumina HiSeq System. The authors' pipeline ran thus. A later analysis tallied roughly 80 million unique TCR beta chains across the 666 repertoires, and 10 million to 11 million of those chains were shared by two or more donors. To remove PCR and sequencing errors, raw reads were error-corrected and collapsed into unique sequences using a nearest-neighbor algorithm that merged closely related sequences. CDR3 sequences were aligned to IMGT reference sequences to assign V, D and J gene segments. For a sequence to be retained, a match of at least six nucleotides to both a V gene segment and a J gene segment was required. A rearrangement counted as productive if the CDR3 had no stop codons and remained in frame with V and J, and every other rearrangement counted as non-productive. Following IMGT convention, CDR3 was defined as the stretch from the second conserved V-encoded cysteine up to the conserved J-encoded phenylalanine. Sequences without an unambiguous match to a single V gene segment were excluded from the earlier analysis of approximately 560 of the donors. An earlier analysis of 587 of the donors classified V segments as functional when productive rearrangements were above 56.7% and as segregating when the standard deviation between donors was above 5%. A statistical classification framework was built to diagnose cytomegalovirus status from the catalog of TCR beta chain sequences. A later analysis assigned V and J genes by comparing TCR nucleotide sequences with IMGT/GENE-DB human TR gene sequences. In a later analysis, CDR3 sequences and most-parsimonious VDJ recombination scenarios were assigned using the TCRdist pipeline. A later analysis defined each TCR beta chain by its CDR3 amino acid sequence plus V-gene family, and excluded reads lacking a unique V-gene family. In a later analysis, a few hundred highly shared, low-generation-probability nucleotide sequences were removed to address suspected cross-contamination and a sequencing artifact. In a later analysis, a clonal expansion index was calculated for each public chain from normalized within-repertoire ranks of inferred template counts. In a later analysis, generation probabilities were computed with a VDJ recombination model fitted to out-of-frame rearrangements, and the resulting probabilities were checked against IGoR. A later analysis scored TCR-TCR, TCR-HLA and TCR-CMV co-occurrence with hypergeometric tests, applying a repertoire-size bias correction to TCR pairs. False discovery rates were estimated in a later analysis by permuting HLA or CMV assignments 20 times. In a later analysis, co-occurring TCRs were grouped using DBSCAN, and TCRdist sequence similarity was added for clustering within HLA-allele-positive subsets. Repertoires with fewer than 30,000 or more than 120,000 public chains, plus five repertoires with anomalous nucleotide sharing, were excluded from co-occurrence clustering. The source is immuneACCESS, and TCRdb retained only in-frame sequences with V and J called. Part of the clones is not carried over; for the studies checked, unresolved V genes explain less than half of this, and the remainder is unexplained. V, J and clone size are taken as reported in that table, and D and trimming were inferred from the DNA itself. The sample records some 95,000 clones, around four fifths of which are singletons. The top ten constitute around 7% of the sample.

The CDR3 runs 14 amino acids, cysteine and phenylalanine included. The DNA shown is the 42-base CDR3, in frame from base 1. V loses 3 bases of germline sequence and J loses 4 bases, and the interval between the two ends is 12 bases. The germline V gene supplies CDR1 SNHLY and CDR2 FYNNEI. The TCR was taken from a man between 25 and 39 years old in good health and CMV-seronegative. Sequenced input: PBMCs. Recombination connected TRBV2 to TRBJ1-2; D gene: possibly TRBD1, on 6 matching bases. For the CDR3, the sequence is CASSEGLGAYGYTF. The DNA sequence reads TGTGCCAGCAGTGAGGGCCTGGGGGCCTATGGCTACACCTTC.